These 15 T cell receptor beta chains share one sample of origin, sequenced in a study of blood T cell repertoires in COVID-19. Only in-frame clones appear in the TCRdb table, and some are missing; sequencing was by immunoSEQ multiplex PCR. The sample includes about 220,000 clones, around three quarters of them seen just once. Sequencing was done on a sample of peripheral blood. Receptors originate from a woman between 70 and 85 years old with acute or convalescent COVID-19.

In this sample, this clone turned up a few times. CDR3 protein: CASSDDRAGFAFF. The CDR3 nucleotides read TGCGCCAGCAGTGATGACAGGGCGGGGTTCGCTTTCTTT. The chain links TRBV10-2 to TRBJ1-1; 7 positions agree with TRBD1. V lost 3 bases and J lost 11; bases outside the gene matches: 9. CDR1 is WSHSY and CDR2 is SAAADI in the germline V gene. CDR3 length equals 13 residues.

This clone was seen just once. The chain carries TRBV29-1 and TRBJ1-1; weak D call: TRBD1 (5 bases). V shed 6 bases and J shed 5 bases, with 16 bases lying between them. The CDR3 extends over 13 amino acids. Per germline, CDR1 SQVTM and CDR2 ANQGSEA. DNA for the CDR3: TGCAGCGTACTCAGGGTAAGAGGAACTGAAGCTTTCTTT. This sequence encodes CSVLRVRGTEAFF. The full variable domain, in which reference TRBV29-1 and TRBJ1-1 provide the parts outside the CDR3, is SAVISQKPSRDICQRGTSLTIQCQVDSQVTMMFWYRQQPGQSLTLIATANQGSEATYESGFVIDKFPISRPNLTFSTLTVSNMSPEDSSIYLCSVLRVRGTEAFFGQGTRLTVV.

This rearrangement joins TRBV5-5 to TRBJ2-1; weak D call: TRBD2 (6 bases). The CDR3 has 14 amino acids. The germline V gene encodes CDR1 SGHKS and CDR2 YYEKEE (reference sequence). V gave up 8 bases and J gave up 6 bases, with 18 bases separating them. CDR3 nucleotide sequence: TGTGCCAGGAGGGAAGAGGAGGGGCTCAATGAGCAGTTCTTC. It is translated as CARREEEGLNEQFF.

This chain uses TRBV4-2 with TRBJ1-1; unclear D gene. Germline assignment: CDR1 LGHNA and CDR2 YNFKEQ. The CDR3 is 14 residues long. V lost 1 base to trimming and J lost 0 bases, with 6 bases between them. CDR3: CASSQAGMNTEAFF. The CDR3 coding sequence is TGTGCCAGCAGCCAAGCCGGTATGAACACTGAAGCTTTCTTT.

This chain links TRBV3-1 (or the pseudogene TRBV3-2) with TRBJ1-2, with a weak D call TRBD1 (5 bases). Per germline, CDR1 LGHDT and CDR2 YNNKEL (reference sequence). Trimming stripped 1 base from V and 0 bases from J, with 9 bases between. The CDR3 covers 15 residues. The CDR3 protein is CASSQVGGTNYGYTF. CDR3 nucleotide sequence: TGTGCCAGCAGCCAAGTTGGGGGGACTAACTATGGCTACACCTTC.

V and J are TRBV18 and TRBJ2-5; D possibly corresponds to TRBD2 (6 bases). CDR1 is KGHSH, CDR2 LQKENI, per germline. The CDR3 spans 17 residues. V lost 3 bases and J 1 base, leaving 18 bases between the germline ends. CDR3 sequence reads: CASSPPDGRTGQETQYF. In nucleotides, the CDR3 is TGTGCCAGCTCACCGCCCGATGGGAGGACGGGCCAAGAGACCCAGTACTTC.

This clone came up a few times. The rearrangement joins TRBV5-6 to TRBJ1-1; TRBD1 matches at 11 bases. After removal of 3 bases from V and 4 bases from J, the junction contained 11 bases not matched to a gene. In germline, CDR1 is SGHDT, CDR2 YYEEEE. The CDR3 runs 17 residues. The CDR3, as DNA: TGTGCCAGCAGCTCAGGACAGGGGGCGCGGAGGGGCACTGAAGCTTTCTTT. Amino acids: CASSSGQGARRGTEAFF.

The chain combines TRBV7-2 with TRBJ2-5, with TRBD2 identical over 9 bases. V shed 5 bases, J shed 2 bases, and the junction held 9 bases outside the gene matches. In germline, CDR1 is SGHTA, CDR2 FQGNSA. The CDR3 loop spans 16 amino acids. This chain's CDR3 is CASSLFIAGAQETQYF. The DNA of the CDR3 is TGTGCCAGCAGCCTTTTCATAGCGGGGGCTCAAGAGACCCAGTACTTC. The full variable domain, with the rest looked up from reference TRBV7-2 and TRBJ2-5, is GAGVSQSPSNKVTEKGKDVELRCDPISGHTALYWYRQSLGQGLEFLIYFQGNSAPDKSGLPSDRFSAERTGGSVSTLTIQRTQQEDSAVYLCASSLFIAGAQETQYFGPGTRLLVL.

This clone was detected only a few times. In DNA, the CDR3 is TGTGCCAGCAGTCCCCAGTGGCCTCGGGGTACGCAGTATTTT. It translates to CASSPQWPRGTQYF. V usage is TRBV6-5 and J usage is TRBJ2-3, with D possibly matching TRBD2 (5 bases). Per the germline V gene, CDR1 is MNHEY and CDR2 is SVGAGI. Trimming pared 5 bases from V and 8 bases from J, leaving 17 bases between. CDR3 length: 14 amino acids.

The chain couples TRBV3-1 (or the pseudogene TRBV3-2) to TRBJ1-5; a weak D match, TRBD1 (6 bases). Germline values: CDR1 LGHDT, CDR2 YNNKEL (reference sequence). This CDR3 comprises 18 residues. Trimming left V 1 base short and J 2 bases short, with 18 bases between. Here the CDR3 reads CASSQGGQGFRGNQPQHF. The CDR3 coding sequence is TGTGCCAGCAGCCAAGGCGGGCAGGGGTTCAGGGGCAATCAGCCCCAGCATTTT.

The chain has TRBV11-2 and TRBJ1-3, with D tentatively TRBD1 (5 bases). Germline-derived CDR1 and CDR2 are SGHAT and FQNNGV. The CDR3 runs to 15 residues. With 4 bases removed from V and 9 bases from J, the gap between germline ends came to 19 bases. The CDR3 nucleotides read TGTGCCAGCAGCTCTTACTCTGGGGGGGATCTCACCATATATTTT. Its translation is CASSSYSGGDLTIYF.

The chain links TRBV6-5 to TRBJ2-1, with a tentative D call TRBD2 (7 bases). This CDR3 comprises 16 residues. Germline V lookup: CDR1 MNHEY, CDR2 SVGAGI. V lost 4 bases and J 6 bases, leaving 19 bases between the germline ends. This CDR3 is CASSSLRRGAGNEQFF. CDR3 DNA sequence: TGTGCCAGCAGTTCCCTCAGACGGGGGGCGGGCAATGAGCAGTTCTTC.

This chain links TRBV5-1 with TRBJ1-2; D gene ambiguous. The germline V gene encodes CDR1 SGHRS and CDR2 YFSETQ. V lost 0 bases, J lost 6 bases, and 9 bases lay in between. The CDR3 covers 13 residues. CDR3: CASSLGPEDGYTF. In DNA, the CDR3 is TGCGCCAGCAGCTTGGGACCGGAGGATGGCTACACCTTC.

The V call is TRBV2, the J call TRBJ2-2; tentatively, D is TRBD2 (5 bases). Germline values: CDR1 SNHLY, CDR2 FYNNEI. V was shortened by 11 bases and J by 3 bases, with 19 bases between the two germline ends. The CDR3 sequence is 15 residues long. The CDR3 DNA follows: TGTGCCTGCGGTCGTCAGCGGCGAGACACCGGGGAGCTGTTTTTT. This translates into CACGRQRRDTGELFF. Looking up the rest from reference TRBV2 and TRBJ2-2 gives the full variable domain: EPEVTQTPSHQVTQMGQEVILRCVPISNHLYFYWYRQILGQKVEFLVSFYNNEISEKSEIFDDQFSVERPDGSNFTLKIRSTKLEDSAMYFCACGRQRRDTGELFFGEGSRLTVL.

The rearrangement links TRBV6-2 or TRBV6-3 to TRBJ2-7; tentative D call: TRBD2 (5 bases). The germline V gene encodes CDR1 MNHEY and CDR2 SVGEGT. This CDR3 has 16 residues. Trimming stripped 4 bases from V and 2 bases from J, with 18 bases between. CDR3 nucleotide sequence: TGTGCCAGCAGTTCCAGGACCGGGATCCCGACCTACGAGCAGTACTTC. Translating it yields CASSSRTGIPTYEQYF.